This T cell receptor (beta chain) was identified in a study of control samples from healthy donors and cancer patients. The method was immunoSEQ multiplex PCR; TCRdb's version includes in-frame clones alone and lacks a portion of them. In the table there are some 89,000 clones, roughly 86% of which are singletons. The CDR3 totals 15 residues. Germline CDR1 reads MNHEY; CDR2 reads SMNVEV (reference sequence). Trimming cost V 3 bases and J 1 base, with 12 bases left between them. The V call is TRBV27, the J call TRBJ1-2, with D tentatively TRBD1 (6 bases). The source of this sequence is a man aged 25 to 40 in good health. The sequencing sample was made of blood. The DNA of the CDR3 is TGTGCCAGCAGTTTTATCGGACAGTTTAACTATGGCTACACCTTC. Translation: CASSFIGQFNYGYTF.